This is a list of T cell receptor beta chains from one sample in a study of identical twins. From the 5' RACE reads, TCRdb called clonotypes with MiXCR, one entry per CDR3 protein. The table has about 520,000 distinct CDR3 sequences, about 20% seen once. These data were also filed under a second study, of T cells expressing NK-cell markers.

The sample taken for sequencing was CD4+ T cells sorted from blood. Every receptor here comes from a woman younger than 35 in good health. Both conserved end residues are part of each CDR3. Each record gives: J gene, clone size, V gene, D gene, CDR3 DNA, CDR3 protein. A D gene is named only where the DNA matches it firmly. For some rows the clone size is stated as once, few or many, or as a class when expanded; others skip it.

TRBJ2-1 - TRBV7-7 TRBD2 TGTGCTAGCAGCCAAGGGAGGGACCATGAGCAGTTCTTC CASSQGRDHEQFF
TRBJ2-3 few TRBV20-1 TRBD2 TGCAGTGCTAGACAACCCCTAGCGGGGACGCAGTATTTT CSARQPLAGTQYF
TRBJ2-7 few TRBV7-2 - TGTGCCAGCAGCTCCAGGGTACGTTACGGCGAGCAGTACTTC CASSSRVRYGEQYF
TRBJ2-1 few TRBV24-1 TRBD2 TGTGCCACCAGTGATTCGATAAAGCGGGGCTCCTACAATGAGCAGTTCTTC CATSDSIKRGSYNEQFF
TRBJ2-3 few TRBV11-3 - TGTGCCAGCAGCTTAGATTGGAGGGATACGCAGTATTTT CASSLDWRDTQYF
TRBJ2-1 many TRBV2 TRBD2 TGTGCCAGCAGTCCCCGACTAGCGGCGTACAATGAGCAGTTCTTC CASSPRLAAYNEQFF
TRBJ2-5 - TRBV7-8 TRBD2 TGTGCCAGCAGCCGAAGACTAGCGGAACAAGAGACCCAGTACTTC CASSRRLAEQETQYF
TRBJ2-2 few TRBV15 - TGTGCCACCAGCAGGAGACAGCCTCCCGGGGAGCTGTTTTTT CATSRRQPPGELFF
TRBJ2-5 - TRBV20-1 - TGCAGTGCTAATGGCGGGGATCTCCAAGAGACCCAGTACTTC CSANGGDLQETQYF
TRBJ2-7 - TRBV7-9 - TGTGCCAGCAGCCCCCACGCCCACGAGCAGTACTTC CASSPHAHEQYF
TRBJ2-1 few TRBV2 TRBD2 TGTGCCAGCAGTTTAGCGGGGGCCACTTACAATGAGCAGTTCTTC CASSLAGATYNEQFF
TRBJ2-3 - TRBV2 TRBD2 TGTGCCAGCAACCTAGCGGGGGGCCGTAGCACAGATACGCAGTATTTT CASNLAGGRSTDTQYF
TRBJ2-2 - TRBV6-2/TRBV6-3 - TGTGCCAGCAGATCCGCTCCGGGAGGGGGCGACAACACCGGGGAGCTGTTTTTT CASRSAPGGGDNTGELFF
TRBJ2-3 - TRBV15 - TGTGCCACCTCCACTGCCCCCACAGATACGCAGTATTTT CATSTAPTDTQYF